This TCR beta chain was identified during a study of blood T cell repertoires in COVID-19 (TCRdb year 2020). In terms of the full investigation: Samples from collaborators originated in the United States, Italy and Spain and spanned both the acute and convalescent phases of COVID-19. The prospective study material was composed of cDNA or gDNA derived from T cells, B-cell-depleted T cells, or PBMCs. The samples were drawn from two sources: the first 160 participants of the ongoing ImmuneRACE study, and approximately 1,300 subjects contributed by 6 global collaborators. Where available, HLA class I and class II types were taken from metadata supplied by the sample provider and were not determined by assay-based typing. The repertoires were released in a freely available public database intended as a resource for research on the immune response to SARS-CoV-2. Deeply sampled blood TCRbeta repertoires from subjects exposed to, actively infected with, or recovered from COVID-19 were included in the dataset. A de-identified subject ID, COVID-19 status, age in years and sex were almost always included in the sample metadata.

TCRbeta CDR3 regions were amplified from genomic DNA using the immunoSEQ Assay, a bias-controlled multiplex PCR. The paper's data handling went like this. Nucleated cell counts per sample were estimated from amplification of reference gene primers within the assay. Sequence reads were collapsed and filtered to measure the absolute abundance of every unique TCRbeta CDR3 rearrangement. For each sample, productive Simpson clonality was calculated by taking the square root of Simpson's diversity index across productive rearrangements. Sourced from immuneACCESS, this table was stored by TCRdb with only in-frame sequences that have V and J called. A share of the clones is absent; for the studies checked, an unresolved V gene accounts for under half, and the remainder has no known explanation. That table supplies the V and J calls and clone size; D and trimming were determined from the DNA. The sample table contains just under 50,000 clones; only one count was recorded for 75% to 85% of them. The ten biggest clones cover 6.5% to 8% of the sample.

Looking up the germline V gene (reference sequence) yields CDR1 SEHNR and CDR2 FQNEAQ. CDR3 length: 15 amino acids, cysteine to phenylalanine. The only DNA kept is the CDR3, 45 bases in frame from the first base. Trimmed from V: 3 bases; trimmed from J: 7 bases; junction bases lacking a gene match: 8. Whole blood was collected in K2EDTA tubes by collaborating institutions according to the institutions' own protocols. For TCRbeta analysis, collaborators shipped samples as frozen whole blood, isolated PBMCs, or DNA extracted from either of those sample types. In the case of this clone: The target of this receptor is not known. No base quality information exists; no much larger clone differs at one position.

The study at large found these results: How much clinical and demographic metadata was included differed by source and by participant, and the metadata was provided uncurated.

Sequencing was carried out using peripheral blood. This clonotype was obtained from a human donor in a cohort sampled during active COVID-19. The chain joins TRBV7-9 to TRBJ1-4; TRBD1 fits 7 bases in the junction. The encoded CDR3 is CASSFRQGGTEKLFF. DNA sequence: TGTGCCAGCAGCTTTAGACAGGGCGGGACTGAAAAACTGTTTTTT.